This TCR beta chain was observed in a study of T cell changes during pregnancy in multiple sclerosis. The length of the CDR3 is 20 residues. V lost 0 bases to trimming and J lost 3 bases; unmatched junction nucleotides: 13. CDR1 is LGHNA and CDR2 is YNFKEQ in the germline V gene. The table came from immunoSEQ multiplex PCR; TCRdb's copy has only in-frame clones and leaves some out. The repertoire holds 100,000 or so clones, with 75% to 95% as singletons. The specimen comprised peripheral blood, sampled in the second trimester of pregnancy. The gene calls are TRBV4-2 and TRBJ2-7, with TRBD2 matching 14 bases. The sequence was collected from a female donor with multiple sclerosis, enrolled in a pregnancy study. Here the CDR3 DNA reads TGTGCCAGCAGCCAAGATGCTCCAGGGACTAGCGGGAGCTTTGTCTACGAGCAGTACTTC. Translated, it gives CASSQDAPGTSGSFVYEQYF.